This record concerns one T cell receptor (beta chain) sequence. Its antigen is still unknown. V was clipped by 4 bases and J by 5 bases, with 21 bases between them. The length of the CDR3 is 16 residues. Germline lookup yields CDR1 SGHRS and CDR2 YFSETQ. This specimen belongs to a study of cytomegalovirus exposure and HLA in healthy donors. Overall study findings and caveats: DRB1 had the most TCR associations and HLA-C the fewest, a later analysis found, with rates varying by HLA locus.

Vbeta (60) and Jbeta (13) primers were used in the PCR. The repertoire was sequenced with immunoSEQ multiplex PCR; TCRdb's copy has only in-frame clones and lacks some. The data show around 100,000 clones, approximately 84% seen once. The sequencing sample was made of PBMCs. This TCR derives from a woman aged 18-29 years in good health and CMV-seropositive. The chain joins TRBV5-1 to TRBJ1-2; perhaps TRBD1 as D (6 bases). CDR3 sequence (DNA): TGCGCCAGCAGCCCCAGCGCACGAGAGGGGGTATATGGCTACACCTTC. Protein sequence: CASSPSAREGVYGYTF.